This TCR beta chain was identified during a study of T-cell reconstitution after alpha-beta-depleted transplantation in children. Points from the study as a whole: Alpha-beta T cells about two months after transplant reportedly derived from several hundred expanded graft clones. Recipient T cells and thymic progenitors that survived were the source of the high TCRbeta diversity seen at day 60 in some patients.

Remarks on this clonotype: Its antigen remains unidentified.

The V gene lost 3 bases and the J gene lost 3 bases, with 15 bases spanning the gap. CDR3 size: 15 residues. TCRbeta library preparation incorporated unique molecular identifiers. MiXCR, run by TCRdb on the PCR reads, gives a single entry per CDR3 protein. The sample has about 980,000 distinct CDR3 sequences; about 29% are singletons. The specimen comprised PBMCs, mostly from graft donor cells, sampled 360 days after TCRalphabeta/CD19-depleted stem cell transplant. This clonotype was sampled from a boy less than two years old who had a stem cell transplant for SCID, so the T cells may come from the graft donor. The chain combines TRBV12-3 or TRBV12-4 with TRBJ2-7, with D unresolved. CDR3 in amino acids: CASSFGVGSVYEQYF. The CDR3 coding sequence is TGTGCCAGCAGTTTTGGGGTAGGGTCCGTCTACGAGCAGTACTTC.